Presented here are 21 T cell receptor beta chains from one specimen sequenced in a study of PD-L1 blockade in urothelial cancer. Profiling relied on immunoSEQ multiplex PCR, and the TCRdb table lists in-frame clones only, not all of them. Among tens of thousands of clones, about 90% were seen once, and the ten largest hold less than 9.5%. The sample's time point: peripheral blood 6 weeks after treatment start. This sample comprised PBMCs, obtained around atezolizumab (anti-PD-L1) treatment. The receptor set was obtained from a man between 70 and 80 years old with urothelial cancer.

The rearrangement links TRBV28 to TRBJ2-7; 9 bases are shared with TRBD1. Germline CDR1 MDHEN, CDR2 SYDVKM. V was clipped by 1 base and J by 1 base; unmatched bases: 5. The CDR3 has 16 residues. CDR3 DNA sequence: TGTGCCAGCAGTTTATTGGGACAGGGTACTTCCTACGAGCAGTACTTC. Amino acids: CASSLLGQGTSYEQYF.

This clone was recorded once. The chain's CDR3 is CASSNPQGRSYGYTF. Written as DNA, the CDR3 is TGTGCCAGCAGTAACCCACAGGGGCGCAGCTATGGCTACACCTTC. V is TRBV28 and J is TRBJ1-2; 7 bases line up with TRBD1. Per the germline V gene, CDR1 is MDHEN and CDR2 is SYDVKM. The CDR3 covers 15 residues. Trimming at V came to 5 bases and at J to 4 bases, leaving 10 bases not matched to a gene.

The chain recombines TRBV6-5 with TRBJ2-5, with TRBD2 as a possible D gene (6 bases). Looked up from germline, CDR1 is MNHEY and CDR2 is SVGAGI. The V and J ends lost 5 bases and 1 base respectively, with 11 bases between them. The CDR3 contains 14 residues. CDR3 protein: CASSTTGVQETQYF. In nucleotides, the CDR3 is TGTGCCAGCAGTACGACGGGGGTCCAAGAGACCCAGTACTTC.

The V call is TRBV19, the J call TRBJ1-5, with D perhaps TRBD1 (5 bases). Looked up from germline, CDR1 is LNHDA and CDR2 is SQIVND (reference sequence). The V gene lost 3 bases and the J gene lost 0 bases, with 9 bases spanning the gap. CDR3 length: 15 amino acids. The CDR3 nucleotides read TGTGCCAGTAGTATCAGGGATAATAGCAATCAGCCCCAGCATTTT. It codes for CASSIRDNSNQPQHF.

V gene TRBV27 combines with J gene TRBJ2-2; D is perhaps TRBD1 (5 bases). Looked up from germline, CDR1 is MNHEY and CDR2 is SMNVEV (reference sequence). Trimming stripped 5 bases from V and 3 bases from J, with 10 bases between. The CDR3 sequence is 14 residues long. The CDR3 loop is CASSLDSYTGELFF. Here the CDR3 DNA reads TGTGCCAGCAGTCTAGACAGTTACACCGGGGAGCTGTTTTTT.

The chain couples TRBV15 to TRBJ1-1; perhaps TRBD1 as D (5 bases). V was cut by 1 base and J by 1 base, with 25 bases left in between. From germline, CDR1 is LNHNV and CDR2 YYDKDF (reference sequence). This CDR3 has 20 amino acids. This CDR3 is CATSRVMSRAGLGGNTEAFF. Here the CDR3 DNA reads TGTGCCACCAGCAGAGTCATGTCCAGGGCGGGGTTGGGGGGGAACACTGAAGCTTTCTTT.

The gene calls are TRBV5-1 and TRBJ2-5, with TRBD1 matching 10 bases. Germline V gene sequence: CDR1 SGHRS, CDR2 YFSETQ. The V segment lost 3 bases and the J segment 0 bases; nucleotides outside the gene matches: 11. The CDR3 spans 18 residues. The CDR3 is CASSSGQGGFLYQETQYF. CDR3 nucleotide sequence: TGCGCCAGCAGCTCCGGACAGGGGGGATTTTTGTACCAAGAGACCCAGTACTTC.

CDR3 sequence: CASSIDRVVNTEAFF. CDR3 DNA sequence: TGTGCCAGTAGTATCGACAGGGTTGTGAACACTGAAGCTTTCTTT. This sequence joins TRBV19 and TRBJ1-1; the match to TRBD1 covers 7 bases. CDR1 is LNHDA and CDR2 is SQIVND in the germline V gene (reference sequence). The CDR3 sequence is 15 residues long. V dropped 3 bases and J dropped 0; count of bases not matched to a gene: 4.

This clone was observed once. This rearrangement joins TRBV19 to TRBJ2-1, with D uncertain. This CDR3 contains 14 residues. Germline V gene lookup returns CDR1 LNHDA and CDR2 SQIVND (reference sequence). V was shortened by 6 bases and J by 4 bases, with 13 bases between the two germline ends. The CDR3 nucleotides are TGTGCCAGTAGGTTCCAATCGGGTTACAATGAGCAGTTCTTC. This gives the protein CASRFQSGYNEQFF.

The chain is built from TRBV6-5 and TRBJ2-7; TRBD2 is a possible D gene (6 bases). The V and J ends lost 6 bases and 0 bases respectively, with 9 bases between them. Germline CDR1 and CDR2: MNHEY and SVGAGI. The CDR3 sequence is 13 residues long. The DNA for the CDR3 is TGTGCCAGCAGAGGGAGGAGCTCCTACGAGCAGTACTTC. This sequence encodes CASRGRSSYEQYF.

This clone is a singleton in its sample. The chain joins TRBV28 to TRBJ1-3; perhaps TRBD1 as D (5 bases). The CDR3 runs 15 residues. CDR1 and CDR2 from the germline V gene are MDHEN and SYDVKM. Trimming removed 6 bases from V and 4 bases from J, with 16 bases in between. The CDR3 here is CASSSYRQGGNTIYF. CDR3 nucleotide sequence: TGTGCCAGCAGCTCTTACCGGCAGGGAGGAAACACCATATATTTT.

CDR3 nucleotides: TGTGCCAGCAAAGAATACCGGGACAGGGTATCCGCCAACGCCTACGAGCAGTACTTC. It codes for CASKEYRDRVSANAYEQYF. The chain has TRBV21-1 and TRBJ2-7; the table names TRBD1, a call not compared with the DNA. TRBV21-1 is noted as a pseudogene. This CDR3 comprises 19 residues.

This chain uses TRBV11-2 with TRBJ2-7; 12 positions agree with TRBD2. The CDR3 is made up of 14 amino acids. CDR1 and CDR2 from the germline V gene are SGHAT and FQNNGV. V trimming: 2 bases; J trimming: 6 bases; junction bases outside the gene matches: 2. In DNA form, the CDR3 reads TGTGCCAGCAGCTTACTAGCGGGAGGGGGCGAGCAGTACTTC. Its translation is CASSLLAGGGEQYF.

The J gene is TRBJ2-7, the V gene TRBV28; D gene unclear. V dropped 2 bases and J dropped 3 bases, with 11 bases sitting between them. The CDR3 has 14 amino acids. Germline values: CDR1 MDHEN, CDR2 SYDVKM. CDR3 bases: TGTGCCAGCAGTTTAGTGCAAGCTTACTACGAGCAGTACTTC. It is translated as CASSLVQAYYEQYF.

This sequence joins TRBV29-1 and TRBJ2-1; D possibly corresponds to TRBD2 (5 bases). V lost 0 bases to trimming and J lost 4 bases, with 13 bases between them. Germline-derived CDR1 and CDR2 are SQVTM and ANQGSEA. CDR3 length equals 15 residues. The DNA for the CDR3 is TGCAGCGTTGAAGATCGTGGCCGCGGGTACAATGAGCAGTTCTTC. This encodes CSVEDRGRGYNEQFF.

This rearrangement joins TRBV6-1 to TRBJ2-2; perhaps TRBD1 as D (6 bases). Germline loops: CDR1 MNHNS, CDR2 SASEGT. This CDR3 has 16 amino acids. Trimming stripped 4 bases from V and 1 base from J, with 13 bases between. The CDR3 sequence: CASSATRGWNTGELFF. The CDR3 coding sequence is TGTGCCAGCAGTGCCACAAGGGGGTGGAACACCGGGGAGCTGTTTTTT.

A single count supports this clone. This chain joins TRBV7-8 and TRBJ2-7, with D hard to call. V was clipped by 1 base and J by 2 bases, with 9 bases between them. Germline V CDR1 and CDR2: SGHVS, FQNEAQ. CDR3 length: 14 residues. The CDR3 sequence is CASSLVGTTYEQYF. The CDR3 DNA is TGTGCCAGCAGCTTAGTTGGCACAACCTACGAGCAGTACTTC.

The chain combines TRBV27 with TRBJ1-1; 7 nucleotides line up with TRBD1. The V segment lost 3 bases and the J segment 0 bases; nucleotides outside the gene matches: 7. In germline, CDR1 is MNHEY, CDR2 SMNVEV (reference sequence). This CDR3 spans 16 amino acids. The CDR3 sequence is CASSFHRGLMNTEAFF. The CDR3, as DNA: TGTGCCAGCAGTTTTCACAGGGGTCTGATGAACACTGAAGCTTTCTTT.

The genes are TRBV7-3 and TRBJ2-7; no clear D gene. The CDR3 is 13 amino acids. Trimming left V 2 bases short and J 6 bases short, with 11 bases between. Per germline, CDR1 SGHTA and CDR2 FQGTGA. The CDR3 reads CASSLFSGGEQYF. DNA for the CDR3: TGTGCCAGCAGCTTATTCTCTGGCGGCGAGCAGTACTTC. The entire variable domain, with the rest obtained from reference TRBV7-3 and TRBJ2-7, is as follows: GAGVSQTPSNKVTEKGKYVELRCDPISGHTALYWYRQSLGQGPEFLIYFQGTGAADDSGLPNDRFFAVRPEGSVSTLKIQRTERGDSAVYLCASSLFSGGEQYFGPGTRLTVT.

The rearrangement links TRBV7-3 to TRBJ2-3; D is unresolved. V dropped 5 bases and J dropped 2 bases, with 11 bases sitting between them. The CDR3 runs to 14 residues. Germline values: CDR1 SGHTA, CDR2 FQGTGA. DNA of the CDR3: TGTGCCAGCAGCCCCTCGACTGTCACAGATACGCAGTATTTT. Amino acid sequence: CASSPSTVTDTQYF.

The chain joins TRBV27 to TRBJ2-5; TRBD1 agrees at 10 bases. Trimming removed 8 bases from V and 5 bases from J; junction bases left unmatched: 8. Germline CDR1 reads MNHEY; CDR2 reads SMNVEV (reference sequence). The length of the CDR3 is 14 residues. CDR3 in amino acids: CASGRDRGRETQYF. CDR3 nucleotide sequence: TGTGCCAGCGGAAGGGACAGGGGTCGGGAGACCCAGTACTTC.